A selection of T cell receptor beta chains follows, all from one sample in a study of T cells in Graves' hyperthyroidism and ophthalmopathy. From the multiplex PCR reads, TCRdb called clonotypes with MiXCR, one entry per CDR3 protein. Of some 770,000 distinct CDR3 sequences listed, about 15% are singletons. The specimen sequenced was blood. These receptors came from a man aged 18-30 years with Graves' hyperthyroidism. CDR3s include the opening cysteine and the closing phenylalanine or tryptophan. A D gene is named only where the DNA matches it firmly. Expanded clones get a size class; other rows say once, few or many, or leave the size out.

v_gene	abundance	d_gene	j_gene	CDR3nt	CDR3aa
TRBV20-1	many	TRBD1	TRBJ1-1	TGCAGTGCCCAACAGGGGGCAAATGAAGCTTTCTTT	CSAQQGANEAFF
TRBV6-8	few	.	TRBJ1-2	TGTGCCAGCAGGATAGACGGAAACTCTGGCTACACCTTC	CASRIDGNSGYTF
TRBV6-1	.	.	TRBJ2-2	TGTGCCAGCAGTGACCGGACAGCGGGGTTCCCCCGGGAGCTGTTTTTT	CASSDRTAGFPRELFF
TRBV28	few	.	TRBJ2-1	TGTGCCAGCAGTTTAGAGACGGGCTACAATGAGCAGTTCTTC	CASSLETGYNEQFF
TRBV11-2	many	.	TRBJ2-5	TGTGCCAGCAGCTCGACACCTCCGGGCGAGACCCAGTACTTC	CASSSTPPGETQYF
TRBV3-1	once	TRBD1	TRBJ2-5	TGTGCCAGCAGCACCGGGACAGGGGTATCCGAGACCCAGTACTTC	CASSTGTGVSETQYF
TRBV2	many	.	TRBJ2-5	TGTGCCAGCAGGGACGGGCGGGAATACCAAGAGACCCAGTACTTC	CASRDGREYQETQYF
TRBV10-2	.	.	TRBJ1-2	TGCGCCAGCAGTGATACAGGTCCTAACTATGGCTACACCTTC	CASSDTGPNYGYTF
TRBV5-1	many	TRBD2	TRBJ2-1	TGCGCCAGCAGCACAGCGGGAGGGTTTGAGCAGTTCTTC	CASSTAGGFEQFF
TRBV5-6	few	.	TRBJ2-5	TGTGCCAGCAGCCCGGAACTTGGGGAAGAGACCCAGTACTTC	CASSPELGEETQYF
TRBV19	.	TRBD1	TRBJ1-5	TGTGCCAGTACCCTCGGGACAGGGCTCGGTCAGCCCCAGCATTTT	CASTLGTGLGQPQHF
TRBV20-1	.	TRBD1	TRBJ2-5	TGCAGTGCTAGTTTACGGGACAGGGGTTGGGAGACCCAGTACTTC	CSASLRDRGWETQYF
TRBV6-1	once	.	TRBJ1-5	TGTGCCAGCCGGGGGGGGCAGTTAGGTAGGCAGCCCCAGCATTTT	CASRGGQLGRQPQHF
TRBV19	few	TRBD1	TRBJ1-1	TGTGCCAGTAGTATTTTGGGACAGGGGGCCGGCTTGCGAAACACTGAAGCTTTCTTT	CASSILGQGAGLRNTEAFF
TRBV20-1	.	.	TRBJ2-2	TGCAGTGCTAGCCCGGGTAGGGGCACCGGGGAGCTGTTTTTT	CSASPGRGTGELFF
TRBV10-1	.	TRBD1	TRBJ2-5	TGCGCCAGCTCCGGGACAGGGAAGACCCAGTACTTC	CASSGTGKTQYF
TRBV27	many	.	TRBJ2-1	TGTGCCAGCAGTTTAAGGGTAGGGAGTACCTACAATGAGCAGTTCTTC	CASSLRVGSTYNEQFF
TRBV6-2/TRBV6-3	.	TRBD2	TRBJ2-1	TGTGCCAGCAAGTTAAGGACTAGCGGGGGCAATGAGCAGTTCTTC	CASKLRTSGGNEQFF
TRBV19	.	.	TRBJ1-2	TGTGCCAGTAAAGAAGGGCAGGTTCGGTATGGCTACACCTTC	CASKEGQVRYGYTF
TRBV12-3/TRBV12-4	many	TRBD1	TRBJ2-7	TGTGCCAGCAGTACCGGGGACAGCTGGCGGGAGCAGTACTTC	CASSTGDSWREQYF
TRBV11-3	.	.	TRBJ2-2	TGTGCCAGCAGCTTCGGTCGGGGAGAGCTGTTTTTT	CASSFGRGELFF
TRBV20-1	.	.	TRBJ2-7	TGCAGTGCTAGTAAAACCCGGGCCTACGAGCAGTACTTC	CSASKTRAYEQYF
TRBV15	many	.	TRBJ1-1	TGTGCCACCAGCAGAGAGAACAGGGACAACACTGAAGCTTTCTTT	CATSRENRDNTEAFF
TRBV20-1	few	.	TRBJ2-1	TGCAGTGCTAGAGATGCGAAACGAGGCTCCTACAATGAGCAGTTCTTC	CSARDAKRGSYNEQFF
TRBV27	many	.	TRBJ1-2	TGTGCCAGCAGTTCCTGGGACGTTGGAGGCTACACCTTC	CASSSWDVGGYTF
TRBV7-9	.	.	TRBJ1-5	TGTGCCAGCAGCTTAGGCGTAGGGGATCAGCCCCAGCATTTT	CASSLGVGDQPQHF
TRBV4-2	.	.	TRBJ2-1	TGTGCCAGCAGCCAAGGGCGGGACAGACTATACAATGAGCAGTTCTTC	CASSQGRDRLYNEQFF
TRBV12-3/TRBV12-4	many	.	TRBJ2-5	TGTGCCAGCCTTTGGGGGGCGCGGGAAGAGACCCAGTACTTC	CASLWGAREETQYF
TRBV7-9	few	.	TRBJ2-1	TGTGCCAGCAGCTTAGCTGGCGTCATCAATGAGCAGTTCTTC	CASSLAGVINEQFF
TRBV29-1	.	TRBD1	TRBJ2-5	TGCAGCGTTGAGCGGGACAGGGGGGAGACCCAGTACTTC	CSVERDRGETQYF
TRBV6-1	few	TRBD2	TRBJ2-3	TGTGCCAGCAGTCTCACCCGACTAGCGGGAGATAAAGATACGCAGTATTTT	CASSLTRLAGDKDTQYF
TRBV28	.	.	TRBJ1-5	TGTGCCAGCAGCTATCCCGGACGTAGCAATCAGCCCCAGCATTTT	CASSYPGRSNQPQHF
TRBV7-2	many	TRBD2	TRBJ2-3	TGTGCCAGCAGCTTAATGGTGGGACTAGCGGGAAGCACAGATACGCAGTATTTT	CASSLMVGLAGSTDTQYF
TRBV6-2/TRBV6-3	few	.	TRBJ2-7	TGTGCCAGCAGTAGAGGCGGGACAGCAAAAAACTACGAGCAGTACTTC	CASSRGGTAKNYEQYF
TRBV20-1	few	TRBD1	TRBJ1-5	TGCAGTGCTGTTGACAGGGATTACAATCAGCTCCAGCATTTT	CSAVDRDYNQLQHF
TRBV6-4	.	TRBD1	TRBJ1-1	TGTGCCAGCAGAGAGGGACAGCGGTCTGAAGCTTTCTTT	CASREGQRSEAFF
TRBV12-3/TRBV12-4	few	TRBD1	TRBJ2-4	TGTGCCAGCAGGGGACAGGGAAACATTCAGTACTTC	CASRGQGNIQYF
TRBV4-2	.	TRBD1	TRBJ2-5	TGTGCCAGCAGCCCCCGAAAGACGGGACAGGGGACACAAGAGACCCAGTACTTC	CASSPRKTGQGTQETQYF
TRBV28	many	.	TRBJ1-2	TGTGCCAGCAGTCCAACGGGGGCGAACTATGGCTACACCTTC	CASSPTGANYGYTF
TRBV9	few	TRBD2	TRBJ2-5	TGTGCCAGCAGCGTAGGCTTCGGAAGCGGGACAGAGACCCAGTACTTC	CASSVGFGSGTETQYF
TRBV5-6	few	.	TRBJ2-1	TGTGCCAGCAGCGATAGGCGGACCTACAATGAGCAGTTCTTC	CASSDRRTYNEQFF
TRBV19	few	TRBD1	TRBJ2-7	TGTGCCAGTAGTCCGTGGACAGGGCCTACCTACGAGCAGTACTTC	CASSPWTGPTYEQYF
TRBV6-2/TRBV6-3	many	TRBD1	TRBJ2-1	TGTGCCAGCAGTTACGGACAGGGGTCTTACAATGAGCAGTTCTTC	CASSYGQGSYNEQFF
TRBV3-1	.	.	TRBJ1-2	TGCGCCAGCAGCCAAGTATCTCCAAGGCCCTATGGCTACACCTTC	CASSQVSPRPYGYTF
TRBV9	.	.	TRBJ2-6	TGTGCCAGCAGCGCCGACAGGCGCTCTGGGGCCAACGTCCTGACTTTC	CASSADRRSGANVLTF
TRBV12-3/TRBV12-4	many	.	TRBJ2-1	TGTGCCAGCAGTTTAACCCGAAAATACAATGAGCAGTTCTTC	CASSLTRKYNEQFF
TRBV24-1	many	TRBD1	TRBJ1-1	TGTGCCACCAGTGACCCCGGGACAGGTGAAGCTTTCTTT	CATSDPGTGEAFF
TRBV28	.	TRBD2	TRBJ2-7	TGTGCCAGCACCGGACTAGCGGATTTCCGCTACGAGCAGTACTTC	CASTGLADFRYEQYF
TRBV10-3	many	.	TRBJ1-2	TGTGCCATCGGGGGTATCTATGGCTACACCTTC	CAIGGIYGYTF
TRBV28	.	.	TRBJ1-1	TGTGCCAGCAGTTTATCGATCTACATGAACACTGAAGCTTTCTTT	CASSLSIYMNTEAFF
TRBV20-1	.	.	TRBJ2-6	TGCAGTGCCAAGGGACGCAGCTCTGGGGCCAACGTCCTGACTTTC	CSAKGRSSGANVLTF
TRBV6-1	few	TRBD2	TRBJ2-7	TGTGCCAGTGGACTAGCGGGAGGCTCTTTTTCCTACGAGCAGTACTTC	CASGLAGGSFSYEQYF
TRBV19	.	TRBD1	TRBJ2-7	TGTGCCAGTAGTACAATGACAGGGATGGGCTACGAGCAGTACTTC	CASSTMTGMGYEQYF
TRBV9	.	.	TRBJ2-1	TGTGCCAGCAGCGCGAGAGGGTCGGCCTTAGGGGATGAGCAGTTCTTC	CASSARGSALGDEQFF
TRBV29-1	.	.	TRBJ1-2	TGCAGCGCGGGAACAGGGAGTTTGTTCACCTTC	CSAGTGSLFTF
TRBV7-2	.	.	TRBJ1-5	TGTGCCAGCAGCTCGGACCAGGCTCAGCCCCAGCATTTT	CASSSDQAQPQHF
TRBV7-8	many	.	TRBJ2-1	TGTGCCAGCAGCTGGGCCGGGACCTACAATGAGCAGTTCTTC	CASSWAGTYNEQFF
TRBV20-1	many	TRBD2	TRBJ2-1	TGCAGTGCTAGAGATCAAGTTGGGGGACTAGCGGGAGGAGCCCACAATGAGCAGTTCTTC	CSARDQVGGLAGGAHNEQFF
TRBV24-1	many	TRBD2	TRBJ2-2	TGTGCCACCAGTGATGCAGCGGGAGACACCGGGGAGCTGTTTTTT	CATSDAAGDTGELFF